A selection of T cell receptor beta chains follows, all from one sample in a study of identical twins. TCRdb fed the 5' RACE reads into MiXCR, producing one record per CDR3 protein. The table includes around 480,000 distinct CDR3 sequences, roughly an eighth detected once. The sample was also reused in another study, on yellow fever vaccine responses in identical twins.

Sequenced sample: CD4+ T cells sorted from blood. All receptors derive from a woman aged 18-35 years in good health. The CDR3 runs from the conserved cysteine through the conserved F or W. D genes are given only for firm matches. Some rows mark clone size as missing; the rest say once, few, many or name a class of expanded clone.

CDR3aa	CDR3nt	d_gene	abundance	v_gene	j_gene
CASSLGSGDNQPQHF	TGTGCCAGCAGTTTGGGTTCAGGAGACAATCAGCCCCAGCATTTT	.	.	TRBV12-3/TRBV12-4	TRBJ1-5
CASTPRSGPRTDTQYF	TGCGCCAGCACACCCAGGTCTGGACCGAGGACAGATACGCAGTATTTT	.	many	TRBV5-1	TRBJ2-3
CASSDGPSYLNYGYTF	TGTGCCAGCAGTGACGGGCCGTCATACCTAAACTATGGCTACACCTTC	.	many	TRBV6-1	TRBJ1-2
CASSRQGYSYEQYF	TGTGCCAGCAGCAGACAGGGATATTCCTACGAGCAGTACTTC	TRBD1	few	TRBV25-1	TRBJ2-7
CASSPGHPQETQYF	TGTGCCAGCAGTCCGGGACATCCCCAAGAGACCCAGTACTTC	.	few	TRBV12-3/TRBV12-4	TRBJ2-5
CASSPQGGSITGELFF	TGTGCCAGCAGCCCACAGGGCGGATCAATCACCGGGGAGCTGTTTTTT	.	few	TRBV7-3	TRBJ2-2
CSARDGSGAQPQHF	TGCAGTGCTAGAGATGGGTCAGGGGCTCAGCCCCAGCATTTT	.	.	TRBV20-1	TRBJ1-5
CASSLRQGGQYF	TGTGCCAGCAGTTTAAGACAGGGTGGTCAGTACTTC	TRBD1	many	TRBV28	TRBJ2-7
CAIGMTSGSLNEQYF	TGTGCCATCGGCATGACTAGCGGGAGTTTGAACGAGCAGTACTTC	TRBD2	few	TRBV10-3	TRBJ2-7
CASSVDRITGELFF	TGTGCCAGCAGCGTGGACAGGATCACCGGGGAGCTGTTTTTT	TRBD1	few	TRBV6-1	TRBJ2-2
CASSRDTQSNRQYF	TGTGCCAGCAGCCGGGACACCCAATCCAATCGTCAGTACTTC	.	.	TRBV14	TRBJ2-5
CASSRNLGTATYEQYF	TGTGCCAGTAGCCGCAACCTCGGGACGGCGACCTACGAGCAGTACTTC	.	few	TRBV19	TRBJ2-7
CAISESTGNYGYTF	TGTGCCATCAGTGAGTCCACCGGGAACTATGGCTACACCTTC	.	few	TRBV10-3	TRBJ1-2
CASSQEGRADTQYF	TGCGCCAGCAGCCAAGAGGGTCGTGCAGATACGCAGTATTTT	.	.	TRBV4-3	TRBJ2-3
CASSPEPGRWEGYTF	TGTGCCAGCAGCCCCGAGCCAGGGAGATGGGAAGGCTACACCTTC	.	.	TRBV7-9	TRBJ1-2
CASILDGTSYEQYF	TGTGCCAGCATATTAGACGGGACCTCCTACGAGCAGTACTTC	.	.	TRBV28	TRBJ2-7
CSASILAGGRYEQYF	TGCAGTGCTAGCATCCTAGCGGGAGGGAGGTACGAGCAGTACTTC	TRBD2	.	TRBV20-1	TRBJ2-7
CASSPGDSFGYGYTF	TGTGCCAGCAGTCCAGGGGACAGTTTTGGGTATGGCTACACCTTC	TRBD1	.	TRBV12-3/TRBV12-4	TRBJ1-2
CASLRDRVNTEAFF	TGTGCCTCGTTGAGGGACAGGGTAAACACTGAAGCTTTCTTT	TRBD1	.	TRBV30	TRBJ1-1
CASSTSANTGELFF	TGTGCCAGCAGCACTAGCGCGAACACCGGGGAGCTGTTTTTT	TRBD2	few	TRBV7-2	TRBJ2-2
CASSQEPGLGGYEQYF	TGCGCCAGCAGCCAAGAACCGGGACTAGGGGGTTACGAGCAGTACTTC	TRBD2	few	TRBV4-3	TRBJ2-7
CASSFRRAAYGYTF	TGTGCCAGCAGTTTCCGCCGGGCAGCCTATGGCTACACCTTC	.	.	TRBV12-3/TRBV12-4	TRBJ1-2
CASSLRARLAGADTQYF	TGTGCCAGCAGTTTACGGGCACGACTAGCGGGGGCAGATACGCAGTATTTT	TRBD2	few	TRBV12-3/TRBV12-4	TRBJ2-3
CSARDPAGIPGELFF	TGCAGTGCTAGAGATCCCGCGGGAATCCCCGGGGAGCTGTTTTTT	.	few	TRBV20-1	TRBJ2-2
CASNAMNTEAFF	TGTGCCAGCAACGCGATGAACACTGAAGCTTTCTTT	.	.	TRBV12-3/TRBV12-4	TRBJ1-1
CASSGHWGDQETQYF	TGTGCCAGCAGCGGCCACTGGGGGGACCAAGAGACCCAGTACTTC	.	.	TRBV7-2	TRBJ2-5
CASRPGFYNEQFF	TGTGCCAGCCGGCCCGGGTTCTACAATGAGCAGTTCTTC	.	few	TRBV7-2	TRBJ2-1
CASSLQGTSGGIRTDTQYF	TGTGCCAGCAGCCTTCAAGGGACTAGCGGGGGAATCCGCACAGATACGCAGTATTTT	TRBD2	.	TRBV4-2	TRBJ2-3
CSARGGSSYNSPLHF	TGCAGTGCTAGGGGAGGAAGCTCCTATAATTCACCCCTCCACTTT	.	many	TRBV20-1	TRBJ1-6
CASSPLPTSANEGYADTQYF	TGTGCCAGCAGCCCCCTCCCGACTAGCGCAAACGAAGGTTACGCAGATACGCAGTATTTT	TRBD2	.	TRBV11-2	TRBJ2-3
CASGLAPKAPPNVYNEQFF	TGTGCTAGTGGTTTGGCCCCGAAAGCTCCCCCCAACGTATACAATGAGCAGTTCTTC	.	once	TRBV12-5	TRBJ2-1
CASSLSGQVTDTQYF	TGTGCCAGCAGCTTATCGGGACAGGTCACAGATACGCAGTATTTT	TRBD1	few	TRBV7-9	TRBJ2-3
CASSSPRKRGGEETQYF	TGTGCCAGCAGTTCACCGAGGAAGCGGGGGGGCGAAGAGACCCAGTACTTC	TRBD2	few	TRBV12-3/TRBV12-4	TRBJ2-5
CSAKKTGDTEAFF	TGCAGCGCAAAGAAGACAGGGGACACTGAAGCTTTCTTT	TRBD1	few	TRBV29-1	TRBJ1-1
CASSHRPAPNTGELFF	TGTGCCAGCAGCCACCGACCGGCCCCGAACACCGGGGAGCTGTTTTTT	.	.	TRBV5-5	TRBJ2-2
CASSGGRLQGTYEQYF	TGTGCCAGCTCAGGGGGGAGATTACAGGGCACCTACGAGCAGTACTTC	.	few	TRBV11-1	TRBJ2-7
CASSVGGQPLGANVLTF	TGTGCCAGCAGCGTAGGGGGACAACCCCTCGGGGCCAACGTCCTGACTTTC	.	.	TRBV9	TRBJ2-6
CATSDPRARQETQYF	TGTGCCACCAGTGATCCCAGGGCCAGGCAAGAGACCCAGTACTTC	.	few	TRBV24-1	TRBJ2-5
CASGKTENTEAFF	TGTGCTAGTGGCAAGACAGAAAACACTGAAGCTTTCTTT	.	few	TRBV12-5	TRBJ1-1
CASSFRTGLDEQFF	TGTGCCAGCAGCTTCCGGACAGGTCTAGATGAGCAGTTCTTC	TRBD1	few	TRBV11-1	TRBJ2-1
CASLPSGGANVLTF	TGTGCCAGTCTCCCTTCGGGAGGGGCCAACGTCCTGACTTTC	.	few	TRBV7-2	TRBJ2-6
CASSIMGQPNEKLFF	TGTGCCAGTAGTATAATGGGACAGCCGAATGAAAAACTGTTTTTT	TRBD1	few	TRBV19	TRBJ1-4
CASSLTRSSGGFTYNEQFF	TGTGCCAGCAGCTTAACGAGGAGTAGCGGGGGGTTCACCTACAATGAGCAGTTCTTC	TRBD2	few	TRBV7-3	TRBJ2-1
CASSQVASGRAGGETQYF	TGCGCCAGCAGCCAAGTCGCTAGCGGGAGGGCCGGTGGGGAGACCCAGTACTTC	TRBD2	.	TRBV4-3	TRBJ2-5
CSVLPDGSYEQYF	TGCAGCGTCCTACCGGACGGATCCTACGAGCAGTACTTC	.	many	TRBV29-1	TRBJ2-7
CSAGGGVAYNEQFF	TGCAGTGCTGGCGGGGGGGTCGCCTACAATGAGCAGTTCTTC	TRBD2	few	TRBV20-1	TRBJ2-1
CATRRKGSNTGELFF	TGTGCCACCAGGCGCAAGGGATCGAACACCGGGGAGCTGTTTTTT	.	.	TRBV15	TRBJ2-2
CAISEQGRAYEQYF	TGTGCCATCAGTGAACAGGGGCGCGCCTACGAGCAGTACTTC	TRBD1	many	TRBV10-3	TRBJ2-7